This T cell receptor (beta chain) was recorded in a study of T cells in Graves' hyperthyroidism and ophthalmopathy. Study results and caveats: Most thyroid clonotypes expanded above 0.001 appeared in blood too. In the analysis, a 13 V-J model separated ophthalmopathy from stable hyperthyroidism. With a median lead of roughly 6.2 months before onset, the model predicted ophthalmopathy.

In regard to this clonotype: The antigen is undetermined. The germline gene is not matched at one end of the junction; a read error may be the cause.

RNA transcripts served as the template for amplifying TCR beta CDR3 regions. HTBI primers were used for first-round RT-PCR of the TCR CDR3. MiXCR was run by TCRdb on the multiplex PCR reads, yielding one entry per CDR3 protein. The profile shows about 510,000 distinct CDR3 sequences, about 45% of them singletons. Uncontrolled infection, other autoimmune disease, pregnancy or lactation excluded patients. From germline, CDR1 is SNHLY and CDR2 FYNNEI. The CDR3 sequence is 14 residues long. Material for sequencing was peripheral blood or thyroid tissue (not recorded which). The rearrangement links TRBV2 to TRBJ2-2; weak D call: TRBD2 (5 bases). This sequence originates from an adult woman with Graves' disease, either hyperthyroidism or ophthalmopathy (not recorded which). The CDR3 spells CASSRTGNTGELSW. The CDR3 region has the DNA TGTGCCAGCAGTCGGACTGGGAACACCGGGGAGCTGTCTTGG.